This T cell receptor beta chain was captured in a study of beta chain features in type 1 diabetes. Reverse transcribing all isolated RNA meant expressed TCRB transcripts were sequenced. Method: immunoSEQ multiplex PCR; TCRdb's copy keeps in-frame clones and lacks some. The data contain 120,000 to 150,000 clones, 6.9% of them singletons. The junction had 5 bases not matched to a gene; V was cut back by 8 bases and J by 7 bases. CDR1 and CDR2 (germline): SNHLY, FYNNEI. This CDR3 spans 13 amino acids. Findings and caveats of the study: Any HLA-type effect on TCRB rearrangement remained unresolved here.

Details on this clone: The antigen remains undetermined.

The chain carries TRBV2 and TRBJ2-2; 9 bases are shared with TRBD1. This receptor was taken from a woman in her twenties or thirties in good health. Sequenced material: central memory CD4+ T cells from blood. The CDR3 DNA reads TGTGCCAGCGGGGGACAGGGCTTCGGGGAGCTGTTTTTT. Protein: CASGGQGFGELFF.